The 31 T cell receptor beta chains below all came from one sample that was sequenced in a study of cytomegalovirus exposure and HLA in healthy donors. Sequencing was performed with immunoSEQ multiplex PCR; in TCRdb, only in-frame clones are kept and a portion is missing. The table records around 300,000 clones, 65% to 90% of them present only once. The specimen was PBMCs. Receptors originate from a woman under 30 in good health and CMV-seronegative.

The V call is TRBV27, the J call TRBJ2-1, with TRBD2 as a possible D gene (6 bases). The CDR3 is 18 residues long. Germline V gene data show CDR1 as MNHEY and CDR2 as SMNVEV (reference sequence). V was cut by 5 bases and J by 1 base, with 21 bases left in between. CDR3 region: CASSPQRKDYQSYNEQFF. As DNA, the CDR3 is TGTGCCAGCAGTCCCCAGCGAAAGGACTACCAATCCTACAATGAGCAGTTCTTC.

CDR3 loop: CASSLGGGSYEQYF. The DNA of the CDR3 is TGTGCCAGCAGCTTAGGAGGCGGGAGTTACGAGCAGTACTTC. J is TRBJ2-7 and V is TRBV13, with TRBD2 identical over 7 bases. CDR1 and CDR2 (germline): PRHDT, FYEKMQ (reference sequence). CDR3 length equals 14 residues. V trimming: 0 bases; J trimming: 4 bases; junction bases outside the gene matches: 3.

This chain joins TRBV6-5 and TRBJ1-2; no clear D gene. V was shortened by 6 bases and J by 0 bases, with 11 bases between the two germline ends. Germline CDR1 is MNHEY and CDR2 is SVGAGI. This CDR3 contains 14 residues. The CDR3 region has the DNA TGTGCCAGCAGCCCCATCAGTTCTAACTATGGCTACACCTTC. It codes for CASSPISSNYGYTF.

The chain combines TRBV7-2 with TRBJ1-2; no reliable D call. Germline CDR1 reads SGHTA; CDR2 reads FQGNSA. The CDR3 sequence is 14 residues long. Trimming took 7 bases from V and 3 from J, leaving 15 bases between them. CDR3 loop: CASIPGGRHYGYTF. The CDR3 bases are TGTGCCAGCATCCCCGGAGGTCGACACTATGGCTACACCTTC.

The V and J genes are TRBV11-3 and TRBJ2-5, with 9 nucleotides matching TRBD2. This CDR3 is 15 amino acids long. After removal of 4 bases from V and 2 bases from J, the junction contained 5 bases not matched to a gene. Germline V gene sequence: CDR1 SGHNT, CDR2 YENEEA. The CDR3 coding sequence is TGTGCCAGCAGCTCCTATGCGGGGGGGCAAGAGACCCAGTACTTC. It is translated as CASSSYAGGQETQYF.

V usage is TRBV5-5 and J usage is TRBJ2-1; weak D call: TRBD2 (5 bases). CDR1 SGHKS and CDR2 YYEKEE come from the germline V gene (reference sequence). Trimming stripped 0 bases from V and 0 bases from J, with 10 bases between. The CDR3 spans 16 residues. The CDR3 bases are TGTGCCAGCAGCTTGGGGCTTACTAGCTCCTACAATGAGCAGTTCTTC. This gives the protein CASSLGLTSSYNEQFF.

The chain couples TRBV27 to TRBJ1-2, with 9 bases aligning to TRBD1. Losses at the gene ends were 3 bases for V and 6 bases for J; bases not matched to a gene: 8. The germline V gene has CDR1 MNHEY and CDR2 SMNVEV (reference sequence). The CDR3 has 15 residues. CDR3 DNA sequence: TGTGCCAGCAGTTTGACACCTTGGACAGGGGATGGCTACACCTTC. It codes for CASSLTPWTGDGYTF.

The gene calls are TRBV2 and TRBJ2-5; the match to TRBD1 covers 8 bases. Germline-derived CDR1 and CDR2 are SNHLY and FYNNEI. This CDR3 spans 14 amino acids. Unmatched junction bases numbered 6, after V lost 5 bases and J lost 4 bases. CDR3 sequence reads: CASSRTGRRETQYF. The CDR3 bases are TGTGCCAGCAGTCGGACAGGGCGACGAGAGACCCAGTACTTC.

The chain carries TRBV4-1 and TRBJ2-7; D may be TRBD1 (5 bases). The germline gives CDR1 MGHRA, CDR2 YSYEKL. CDR3 length: 15 residues. V lost 1 base and J 2 bases, leaving 12 bases between the germline ends. The CDR3 is CASSQAPGITYEQYF. The CDR3 DNA sequence: TGCGCCAGCAGCCAAGCCCCAGGGATCACCTACGAGCAGTACTTC.

The chain uses TRBV11-3 and TRBJ2-1; 8 bases map to TRBD1. In germline, CDR1 is SGHNT, CDR2 YENEEA. The CDR3 covers 16 residues. V lost 0 bases and J lost 6; bases outside the gene matches: 7. CDR3: CASSLDFAGGTNEQFF. CDR3 sequence (DNA): TGTGCCAGCAGCTTAGATTTCGCAGGGGGCACCAATGAGCAGTTCTTC.

The chain carries TRBV29-1 and TRBJ2-7; D call uncertain. V was clipped by 3 bases and J by 4 bases, with 10 bases between them. This CDR3 has 12 amino acids. The germline V gene encodes CDR1 SQVTM and CDR2 ANQGSEA. CDR3 in DNA: TGCAGCGTTGAGGCCCCCAGTTACGAGCAGTACTTC. This codes for CSVEAPSYEQYF.

The V gene is TRBV9, the J gene TRBJ1-1; TRBD1 matches 7 bases. Losses at the gene ends were 4 bases for V and 4 bases for J; bases not matched to a gene: 10. Germline V lookup: CDR1 SGDLS, CDR2 YYNGEE. The CDR3 is made up of 15 amino acids. The DNA for the CDR3 is TGTGCCAGCAGCCCCCCCGACAGGGTGGGCACTGAAGCTTTCTTT. It specifies CASSPPDRVGTEAFF.

The chain carries TRBV6-1 and TRBJ2-1; a weak D match, TRBD2 (6 bases). This CDR3 has 16 amino acids. Germline CDR1 MNHNS, CDR2 SASEGT. V was trimmed by 1 base and J by 7 bases, leaving 17 bases between them. CDR3 residues: CASSEGGYWGRNEQFF. Written as DNA, the CDR3 is TGTGCCAGCAGTGAAGGGGGGTACTGGGGGAGGAATGAGCAGTTCTTC.

The rearrangement links TRBV5-4 to TRBJ1-2; no definite D call. CDR1 and CDR2 from the germline V gene are SGHNT and YYREEE (reference sequence). Trimming shortened V by 0 bases and J by 6 bases, and 9 bases separated the two germline ends. The CDR3 length is 13 residues. The CDR3 loop reads CASSLDSLNGYTF. The CDR3 coding sequence is TGTGCCAGCAGCTTGGACAGCCTTAATGGCTACACCTTC. Using reference TRBV5-4 and TRBJ1-2 for the parts outside the CDR3, the full variable domain is ETGVTQSPTHLIKTRGQQVTLRCSSQSGHNTVSWYQQALGQGPQFIFQYYREEENGRGNFPPRFSGLQFPNYSSELNVNALELDDSALYLCASSLDSLNGYTFGSGTRLTVV.

The chain has TRBV25-1 and TRBJ1-1, with TRBD1 matching over 8 bases. The CDR3 spans 13 residues. Trimming removed 6 bases from V and 0 bases from J; junction bases left unmatched: 0. The germline gives CDR1 MGHDK, CDR2 SYGVNS. The CDR3 sequence is CASRDRVNTEAFF. CDR3 DNA sequence: TGTGCCAGCAGGGACAGGGTGAACACTGAAGCTTTCTTT.

The rearrangement links TRBV5-6 to TRBJ1-1, with 9 bases aligning to TRBD1. The germline CDR1 and CDR2 sequences are SGHDT and YYEEEE. V gave up 4 bases and J gave up 0 bases; unmatched junction bases: 7. CDR3 length: 16 residues. CDR3 protein: CASSLPGQGLNTEAFF. The CDR3 bases are TGTGCCAGCAGCCTACCGGGACAGGGACTGAACACTGAAGCTTTCTTT.

The CDR3 DNA sequence: TGTGCCAGCAGCCAAGAATTAGGGGTGAGTGAGCAGTTCTTC. Translating gives CASSQELGVSEQFF. The gene calls are TRBV4-2 and TRBJ2-1, with TRBD1 as a possible D gene (5 bases). With 0 bases removed from V and 9 bases from J, the gap between germline ends came to 12 bases. This CDR3 comprises 14 residues. The germline V gene encodes CDR1 LGHNA and CDR2 YNFKEQ.

This clone has only one observation. The V gene is TRBV16, the J gene TRBJ1-2; unclear D gene. V was shortened by 5 bases and J by 5 bases, with 9 bases between the two germline ends. This CDR3 comprises 12 residues. CDR1 KGHSY and CDR2 FQNENV come from the germline V gene. CDR3 sequence: CASSFDGYGYTF. The CDR3 DNA is TGTGCCAGCAGCTTCGACGGGTATGGCTACACCTTC.

This clone was recorded only once. The chain has TRBV5-1 and TRBJ2-3; a weak D match, TRBD2 (5 bases). Germline lookup yields CDR1 SGHRS and CDR2 YFSETQ. Trimming stripped 1 base from V and 0 bases from J, with 12 bases between. This CDR3 comprises 16 residues. The CDR3 DNA sequence: TGCGCCAGCAGCTTGAATGCTAGCCCTAGCACAGATACGCAGTATTTT. This gives the protein CASSLNASPSTDTQYF.

This clone turned up a few times. This chain connects TRBV7-8 to TRBJ2-2; D remains ambiguous. The CDR3 runs to 14 residues. Germline-derived CDR1 and CDR2 are SGHVS and FQNEAQ. The V end lost 4 bases, the J end lost 6 bases, and 12 bases lay between the germline ends. CDR3 sequence reads: CASSYGRGPGELFF. DNA of the CDR3: TGTGCCAGCAGCTACGGCCGTGGGCCCGGGGAGCTGTTTTTT.

The genes are TRBV6-5 and TRBJ2-1; TRBD1 matches at 9 bases. Germline loops: CDR1 MNHEY, CDR2 SVGAGI. The CDR3 length is 15 residues. V lost 7 bases, J lost 8 bases, and 12 bases stayed unmatched. CDR3 nucleotides: TGTGCCAGCACACCCTCCGGGACAGGGACTGATGAGCAGTTCTTC. The encoded protein is CASTPSGTGTDEQFF.

The rearrangement uses TRBV30 and TRBJ2-4; D gene uncertain. CDR3 length: 12 residues. V was cut by 1 base and J by 6 bases, with 7 bases left in between. Germline V CDR1 and CDR2: GTSNPN, SVGIG (reference sequence). In DNA, the CDR3 is TGTGCCTGGAGTGGGCAAAGAAACATTCAGTACTTC. This encodes CAWSGQRNIQYF.

The rearrangement joins TRBV14 to TRBJ1-2; weak D call: TRBD1 (5 bases). The germline V gene encodes CDR1 SGHDN and CDR2 FVKESK. CDR3 length: 14 amino acids. Between the trimmed V and J ends, which lost 4 bases and 3 bases, there was a span of 12 bases. CDR3 sequence reads: CASSPWGGYYGYTF. As DNA, the CDR3 is TGTGCCAGCAGCCCCTGGGGCGGCTACTATGGCTACACCTTC.

The rearrangement uses TRBV6-5 and TRBJ2-7; weak D call: TRBD1 (6 bases). Germline assignment: CDR1 MNHEY and CDR2 SVGAGI. The CDR3 contains 14 residues. V gave up 8 bases and J gave up 4 bases, with 18 bases separating them. The CDR3 region has the DNA TGTGCCAGCGGTACCCCGGGACAAAAATACGAGCAGTACTTC. Its translation: CASGTPGQKYEQYF.

The chain combines TRBV6-1 with TRBJ2-2; maybe TRBD1 (6 bases). V lost 6 bases, J lost 0 bases, and 11 bases lay in between. Germline loops: CDR1 MNHNS, CDR2 SASEGT. CDR3 length: 15 residues. The CDR3 DNA is TGTGCCAGCAGCCCGGACAGAACGAACACCGGGGAGCTGTTTTTT. It specifies CASSPDRTNTGELFF.

The chain links TRBV28 to TRBJ2-3, with TRBD1 as a possible D gene (6 bases). CDR3 length: 15 residues. Germline V gives CDR1 MDHEN, CDR2 SYDVKM. V dropped 7 bases and J dropped 1 base, with 15 bases sitting between them. CDR3 amino acids: CASTHGTYGTDTQYF. As DNA, the CDR3 is TGTGCCAGCACCCACGGGACATACGGCACAGATACGCAGTATTTT.

The J gene is TRBJ2-1, the V gene TRBV9; 11 bases are a match to TRBD2. Germline V gene sequence: CDR1 SGDLS, CDR2 YYNGEE. This CDR3 spans 15 amino acids. The V and J ends lost 3 bases and 4 bases, in that order; junction bases with no gene match: 3. This chain's CDR3 is CASSAGLADYNEQFF. The CDR3 coding sequence is TGTGCCAGCAGCGCGGGACTAGCGGATTACAATGAGCAGTTCTTC.

V gene TRBV4-3 combines with J gene TRBJ1-1; tentatively, D is TRBD1 (5 bases). CDR3 length: 15 amino acids. The germline V gene encodes CDR1 LGHNA and CDR2 YSLEER. The V gene lost 3 bases and the J gene lost 3 bases, with 14 bases spanning the gap. The CDR3 spells CASSHRLGGDTEAFF. The CDR3, as DNA: TGCGCCAGCAGCCATCGCCTTGGAGGGGACACTGAAGCTTTCTTT.

The rearrangement joins TRBV28 to TRBJ2-7; 8 positions agree with TRBD1. Trimming at V came to 4 bases and at J to 6 bases, leaving 5 bases not matched to a gene. The CDR3 totals 13 residues. Germline values: CDR1 MDHEN, CDR2 SYDVKM. The CDR3 region is CASSSTGAGEQYF. The CDR3 nucleotides are TGTGCCAGCAGTTCGACAGGGGCGGGCGAGCAGTACTTC.

V gene TRBV7-3 combines with J gene TRBJ2-3, with D unresolved. V shed 5 bases and J shed 2 bases, with 17 bases lying between them. In germline, CDR1 is SGHTA, CDR2 FQGTGA. This CDR3 is built from 16 residues. CDR3 loop: CASSPETRAVTDTQYF. Written as DNA, the CDR3 is TGTGCCAGCAGCCCCGAAACCCGCGCGGTCACAGATACGCAGTATTTT. The full variable domain, in which reference TRBV7-3 and TRBJ2-3 provide the parts outside the CDR3, is GAGVSQTPSNKVTEKGKYVELRCDPISGHTALYWYRQSLGQGPEFLIYFQGTGAADDSGLPNDRFFAVRPEGSVSTLKIQRTERGDSAVYLCASSPETRAVTDTQYFGPGTRLTVL.

This chain links TRBV4-1 with TRBJ2-3; 7 nucleotides line up with TRBD2. The V and J ends lost 2 bases and 0 bases, in that order; junction bases with no gene match: 5. Germline CDR1 MGHRA, CDR2 YSYEKL. The CDR3 covers 16 residues. CDR3 amino acids: CASSQQLATSTDTQYF. The DNA of the CDR3 is TGCGCCAGCAGCCAACAACTAGCGACAAGCACAGATACGCAGTATTTT.